The TCR beta chain under discussion was sequenced for a study of graft-versus-host responses after intestinal transplantation. Study in general: Induction using anti-thymocyte globulin, followed by tacrolimus and steroids for approximately three years, was given to all recipients. Study-level results: Recipient marrow held GvH clones, some first seen in ileum or blood. Early HvG declines after transplant were associated with peak circulating GvH clone levels.

Germline V gene sequence: CDR1 PRHDT, CDR2 FYEKMQ (reference sequence). Germline trimming cut 5 bases from V and 2 bases from J; bases unmatched to any gene: 13. The CDR3 totals 18 residues. Responders labeled with CFSE (roughly 200,000) were plated with roughly 200,000 irradiated, violet-dye-labeled stimulators. Sequencing used immunoSEQ multiplex PCR; TCRdb keeps in-frame clones, though not all of them. The table records some 13,000 clones, roughly 32% of them present only once. The rearrangement links TRBV13 to TRBJ2-3; 10 bases map to TRBD2. The sample was alloreactive CD8+ T cells from a mixed lymphocyte reaction culture, taken before intestinal transplant. Subset specified: CFSE-low proliferating T cells sorted from roughly six-day pre-transplant mixed lymphocyte reaction (GvH or HvG direction). The receptor was isolated from a human patient who received an intestinal transplant. This chain's CDR3 is CASSPTLLLAGDTDTQYF. The CDR3 DNA is TGTGCCAGCAGCCCAACTCTCCTCCTAGCGGGGGACACAGATACGCAGTATTTT.